A selection of T cell receptor beta chains follows, all from one sample in a study of blood T cell repertoires in COVID-19. Data came from immunoSEQ multiplex PCR; TCRdb stores just in-frame clones and leaves some out. The sample includes 200,000 to 300,000 clones, 85% of them seen just once. Material for sequencing was peripheral blood. The origin of the receptors is a man aged 50 or older with COVID-19, enrolled during active disease. Both conserved end residues are part of each CDR3. A D gene is named only where the DNA matches it firmly. Size values are once, few and many counts, or a class for expanded clones, and some rows have none.

abundance: -; j_gene: TRBJ1-2; d_gene: -; v_gene: TRBV6-5; CDR3nt: TGTGCCAGCAGTACGCGGACAGTTAACTATGGCTACACCTTC; CDR3aa: CASSTRTVNYGYTF
abundance: once; j_gene: TRBJ1-2; d_gene: -; v_gene: TRBV18; CDR3nt: TGTGCCAGCTCACCGGTGCGAGACTATGGCTACACCTTC; CDR3aa: CASSPVRDYGYTF
abundance: -; j_gene: TRBJ2-1; d_gene: TRBD1; v_gene: TRBV5-1; CDR3nt: TGCGCCAGCAGCTTTGGGGACAGGGTCTACAATGAGCAGTTCTTC; CDR3aa: CASSFGDRVYNEQFF
abundance: -; j_gene: TRBJ2-5; d_gene: -; v_gene: TRBV25-1; CDR3nt: TGTGCCAGCACCACCGGGGGCAGGGGGGCCCAAGAGACCCAGTACTTC; CDR3aa: CASTTGGRGAQETQYF
abundance: -; j_gene: TRBJ1-2; d_gene: -; v_gene: TRBV4-1; CDR3nt: TGCGCCAGCAGCCAAGATCCCACAGGGCCCGGCTACACCTTC; CDR3aa: CASSQDPTGPGYTF
abundance: few; j_gene: TRBJ1-2; d_gene: -; v_gene: TRBV5-1; CDR3nt: TGCGCCAGCAGCTCGAGGGCCAGACAGGACGCTAACTATGGCTACACCTTC; CDR3aa: CASSSRARQDANYGYTF
abundance: -; j_gene: TRBJ2-3; d_gene: -; v_gene: TRBV5-1; CDR3nt: TGCGCCAGCCATACCGGGGAGGTGACAGATACGCAGTATTTT; CDR3aa: CASHTGEVTDTQYF
abundance: once; j_gene: TRBJ2-3; d_gene: TRBD1; v_gene: TRBV2; CDR3nt: TGTGCCAGCAGTGAAGCCCGGACAGGAGCAGATACGCAGTATTTT; CDR3aa: CASSEARTGADTQYF
abundance: once; j_gene: TRBJ2-5; d_gene: TRBD2; v_gene: TRBV2; CDR3nt: TGTGCCAGCACGCTAGCGGGGGAGACCCAGTACTTC; CDR3aa: CASTLAGETQYF
abundance: few; j_gene: TRBJ2-2; d_gene: TRBD1; v_gene: TRBV6-5; CDR3nt: TGTGCCAGCAGAACGACAGGGTTCACCGGGGAGCTGTTTTTT; CDR3aa: CASRTTGFTGELFF
abundance: -; j_gene: TRBJ1-5; d_gene: -; v_gene: TRBV19; CDR3nt: TGTGCCAGTAGTATACTTCGGGATCAGCCCCAGCATTTT; CDR3aa: CASSILRDQPQHF